This TCR beta chain emerged from a study of T cells in Graves' hyperthyroidism and ophthalmopathy. Notes on the study in general: Peripheral blood also featured most of the thyroid clonotypes expanded above 0.001. By a 13 V-J model, ophthalmopathy was set apart from stable hyperthyroidism.

Pregnant or lactating patients were excluded, as were those with uncontrolled infection or other autoimmune disease. More than 9.5 ml fresh peripheral blood yielded the PBMCs. RNA transcripts gave rise to amplified TCR beta CDR3 regions. First-round RT-PCR of the TCR CDR3 relied on the HTBI primer set. MiXCR, applied by TCRdb to the multiplex PCR reads, yields one record per CDR3 protein. Of under 300,000 distinct CDR3 sequences in the sample, roughly an eighth were seen once. The CDR3 has 12 amino acids. In germline, CDR1 is DFQATT, CDR2 SNEGSKA (reference sequence). V lost 6 bases and J lost 6, with 14 bases in between. This clonotype showed up many times. The target antigen is unknown.

The gene calls are TRBV20-1 and TRBJ1-2; D is ambiguous. The receptor's source is a woman between 40 and 50 years old with Graves' hyperthyroidism. The sequenced material came from blood. Here the CDR3 reads CSAPFRSNGYTF. CDR3 nucleotide sequence: TGCAGTGCCCCCTTTAGGTCGAATGGCTACACCTTC.